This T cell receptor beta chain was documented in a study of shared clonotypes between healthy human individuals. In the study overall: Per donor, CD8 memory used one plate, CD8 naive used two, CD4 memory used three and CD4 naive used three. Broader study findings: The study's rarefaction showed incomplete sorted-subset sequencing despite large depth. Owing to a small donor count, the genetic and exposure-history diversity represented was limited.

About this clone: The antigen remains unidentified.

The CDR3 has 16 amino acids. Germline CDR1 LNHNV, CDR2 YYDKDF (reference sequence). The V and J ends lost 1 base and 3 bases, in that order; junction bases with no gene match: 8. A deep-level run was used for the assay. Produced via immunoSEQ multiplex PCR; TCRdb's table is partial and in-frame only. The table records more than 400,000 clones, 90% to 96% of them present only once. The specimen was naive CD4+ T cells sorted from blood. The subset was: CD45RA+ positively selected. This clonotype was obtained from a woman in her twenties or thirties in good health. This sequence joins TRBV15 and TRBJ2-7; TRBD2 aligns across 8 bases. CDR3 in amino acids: CATSRGHGGRNYEQYF. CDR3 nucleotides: TGTGCCACCAGCAGAGGACACGGCGGGAGGAACTACGAGCAGTACTTC.